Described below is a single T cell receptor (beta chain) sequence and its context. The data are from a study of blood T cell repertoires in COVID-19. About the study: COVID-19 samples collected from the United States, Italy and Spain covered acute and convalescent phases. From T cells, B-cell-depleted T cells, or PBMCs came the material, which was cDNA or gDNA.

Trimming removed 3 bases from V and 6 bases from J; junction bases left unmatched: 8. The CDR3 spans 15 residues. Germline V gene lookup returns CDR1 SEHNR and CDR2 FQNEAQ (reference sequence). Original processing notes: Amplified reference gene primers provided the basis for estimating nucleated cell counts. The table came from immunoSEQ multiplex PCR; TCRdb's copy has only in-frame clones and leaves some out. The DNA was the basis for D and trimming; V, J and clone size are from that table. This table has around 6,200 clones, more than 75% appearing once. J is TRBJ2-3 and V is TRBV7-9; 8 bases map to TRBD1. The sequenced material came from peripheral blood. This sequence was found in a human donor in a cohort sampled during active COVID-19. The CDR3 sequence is CASSFPGTGQDTQYF. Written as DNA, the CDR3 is TGTGCCAGCAGCTTTCCCGGGACAGGTCAGGATACGCAGTATTTT.